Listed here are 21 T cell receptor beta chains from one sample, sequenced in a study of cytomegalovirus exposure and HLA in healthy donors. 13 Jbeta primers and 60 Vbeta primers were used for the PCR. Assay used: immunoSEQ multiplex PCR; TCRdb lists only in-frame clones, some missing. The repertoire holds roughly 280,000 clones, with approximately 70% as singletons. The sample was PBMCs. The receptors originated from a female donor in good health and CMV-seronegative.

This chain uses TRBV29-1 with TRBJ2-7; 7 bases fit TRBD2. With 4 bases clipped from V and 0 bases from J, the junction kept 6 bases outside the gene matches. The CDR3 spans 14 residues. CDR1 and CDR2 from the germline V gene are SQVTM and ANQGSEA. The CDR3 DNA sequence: TGCAGCGTTGCGGGGGGTCCGAGCTCCTACGAGCAGTACTTC. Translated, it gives CSVAGGPSSYEQYF.

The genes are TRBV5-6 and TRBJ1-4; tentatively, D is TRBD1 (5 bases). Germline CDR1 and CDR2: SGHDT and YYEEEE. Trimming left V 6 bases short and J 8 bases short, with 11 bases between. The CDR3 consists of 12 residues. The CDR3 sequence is CASKQGREKLFF. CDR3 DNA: TGTGCCAGCAAGCAGGGAAGGGAAAAACTGTTTTTT.

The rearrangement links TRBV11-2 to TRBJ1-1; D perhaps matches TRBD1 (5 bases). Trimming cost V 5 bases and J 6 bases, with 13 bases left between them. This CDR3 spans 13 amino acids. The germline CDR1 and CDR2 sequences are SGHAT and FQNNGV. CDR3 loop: CASSPAGLPEAFF. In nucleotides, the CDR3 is TGTGCCAGCAGCCCGGCGGGGCTTCCTGAAGCTTTCTTT.

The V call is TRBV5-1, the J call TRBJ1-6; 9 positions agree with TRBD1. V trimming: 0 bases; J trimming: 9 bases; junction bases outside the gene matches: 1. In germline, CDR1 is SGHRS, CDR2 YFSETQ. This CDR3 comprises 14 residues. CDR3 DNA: TGCGCCAGCAGCTTGGTGGGACAGGGTTCACCCCTCCACTTT. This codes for CASSLVGQGSPLHF.

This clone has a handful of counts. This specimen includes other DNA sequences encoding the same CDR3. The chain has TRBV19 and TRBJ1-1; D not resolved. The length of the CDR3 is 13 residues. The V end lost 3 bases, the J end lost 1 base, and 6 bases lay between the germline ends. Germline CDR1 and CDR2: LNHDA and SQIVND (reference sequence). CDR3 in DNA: TGTGCCAGTAGTATTAACAAGAACACTGAAGCTTTCTTT. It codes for CASSINKNTEAFF. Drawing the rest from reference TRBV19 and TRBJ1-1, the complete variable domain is DGGITQSPKYLFRKEGQNVTLSCEQNLNHDAMYWYRQDPGQGLRLIYYSQIVNDFQKGDIAEGYSVSREKKESFPLTVTSAQKNPTAFYLCASSINKNTEAFFGQGTRLTVV.

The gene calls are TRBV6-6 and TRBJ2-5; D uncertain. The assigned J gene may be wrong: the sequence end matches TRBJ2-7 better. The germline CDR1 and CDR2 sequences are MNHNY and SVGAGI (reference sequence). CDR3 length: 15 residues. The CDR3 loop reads CASSPDGVLTYEQYF. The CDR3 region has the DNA TGTGCCAGCAGCCCAGACGGAGTTCTAACCTACGAGCAGTACTTC.

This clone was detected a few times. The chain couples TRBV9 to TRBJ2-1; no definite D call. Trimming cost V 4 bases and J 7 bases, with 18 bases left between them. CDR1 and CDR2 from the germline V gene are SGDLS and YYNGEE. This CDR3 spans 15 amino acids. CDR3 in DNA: TGTGCCAGCAGCCGAGGCCCGGAGAGCCTGAATGAGCAGTTCTTC. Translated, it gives CASSRGPESLNEQFF.

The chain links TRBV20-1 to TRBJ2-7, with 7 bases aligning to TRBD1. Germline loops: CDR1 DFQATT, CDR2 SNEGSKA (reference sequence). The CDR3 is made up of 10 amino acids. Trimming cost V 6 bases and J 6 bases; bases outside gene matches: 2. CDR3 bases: TGCAGTGCCTGGACAGGCGAGCAGTACTTC. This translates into CSAWTGEQYF.

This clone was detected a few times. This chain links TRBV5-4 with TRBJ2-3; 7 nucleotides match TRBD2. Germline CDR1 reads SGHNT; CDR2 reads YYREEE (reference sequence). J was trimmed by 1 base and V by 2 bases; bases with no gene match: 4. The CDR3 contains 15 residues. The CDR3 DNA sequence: TGTGCCAGCAGCTTTGTGGCGGGAGGCACAGATACGCAGTATTTT. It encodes CASSFVAGGTDTQYF.

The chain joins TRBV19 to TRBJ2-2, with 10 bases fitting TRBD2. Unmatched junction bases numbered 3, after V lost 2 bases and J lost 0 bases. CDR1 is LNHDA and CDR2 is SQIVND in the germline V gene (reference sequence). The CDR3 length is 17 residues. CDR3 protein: CASSIHLAGANTGELFF. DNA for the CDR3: TGTGCCAGTAGTATACACCTAGCGGGAGCGAACACCGGGGAGCTGTTTTTT.

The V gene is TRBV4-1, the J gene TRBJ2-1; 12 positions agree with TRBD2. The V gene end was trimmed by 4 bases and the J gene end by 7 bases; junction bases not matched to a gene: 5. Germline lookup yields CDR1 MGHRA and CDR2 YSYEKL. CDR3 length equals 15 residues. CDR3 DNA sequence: TGCGCCAGCAGCCCCTGGACTAGCGGGACAAATGAGCAGTTCTTC. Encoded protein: CASSPWTSGTNEQFF.

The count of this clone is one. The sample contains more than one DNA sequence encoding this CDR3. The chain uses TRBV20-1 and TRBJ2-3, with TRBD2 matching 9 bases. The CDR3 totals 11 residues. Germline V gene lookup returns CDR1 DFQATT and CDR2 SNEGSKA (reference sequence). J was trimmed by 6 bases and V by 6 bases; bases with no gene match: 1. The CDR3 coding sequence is TGCAGTGCGCGGGAGGGCGATACGCAGTATTTT. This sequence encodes CSAREGDTQYF.

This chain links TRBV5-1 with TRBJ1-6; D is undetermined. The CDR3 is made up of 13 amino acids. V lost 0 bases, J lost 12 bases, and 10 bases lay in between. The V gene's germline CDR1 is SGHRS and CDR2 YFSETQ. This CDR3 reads CASSLGSGKPLHF. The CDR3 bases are TGCGCCAGCAGCTTGGGTTCCGGGAAACCCCTCCACTTT.

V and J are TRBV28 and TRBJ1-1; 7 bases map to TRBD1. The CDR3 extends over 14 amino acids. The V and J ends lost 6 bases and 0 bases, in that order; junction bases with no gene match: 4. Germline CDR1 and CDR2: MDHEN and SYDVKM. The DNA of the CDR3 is TGTGCCAGCAGAGGGGGCAGCTTGAACACTGAAGCTTTCTTT. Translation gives CASRGGSLNTEAFF.

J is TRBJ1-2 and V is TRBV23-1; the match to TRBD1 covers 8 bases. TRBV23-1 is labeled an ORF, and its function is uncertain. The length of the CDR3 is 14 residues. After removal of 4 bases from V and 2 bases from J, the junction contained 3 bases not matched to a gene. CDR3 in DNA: TGCGCCAGCAGTCTAAGACAGGGGAACTATGGCTACACCTTC. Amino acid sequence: CASSLRQGNYGYTF.

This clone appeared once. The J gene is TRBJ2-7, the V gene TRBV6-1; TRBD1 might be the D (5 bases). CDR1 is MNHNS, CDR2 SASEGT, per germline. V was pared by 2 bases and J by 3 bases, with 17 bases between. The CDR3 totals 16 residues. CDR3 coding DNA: TGTGCCAGCAGTGAACCCTTTGTGCAGGGAAACTACGAGCAGTACTTC. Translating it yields CASSEPFVQGNYEQYF.

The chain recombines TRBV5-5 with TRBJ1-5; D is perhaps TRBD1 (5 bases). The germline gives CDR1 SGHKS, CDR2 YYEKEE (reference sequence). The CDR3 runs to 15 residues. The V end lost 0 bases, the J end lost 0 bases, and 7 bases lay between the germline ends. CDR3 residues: CASSLEGNSNQPQHF. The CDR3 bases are TGTGCCAGCAGCTTGGAGGGGAATAGCAATCAGCCCCAGCATTTT.

The CDR3 is CASNSPGLGNQPQHF. The CDR3 DNA follows: TGTGCCAGTAACAGTCCGGGGTTGGGGAATCAGCCCCAGCATTTT. The V and J genes are TRBV19 and TRBJ1-5; D gene unclear. Trimming left V 7 bases short and J 4 bases short, with 17 bases between. The germline V gene encodes CDR1 LNHDA and CDR2 SQIVND (reference sequence). This CDR3 region has 15 residues.

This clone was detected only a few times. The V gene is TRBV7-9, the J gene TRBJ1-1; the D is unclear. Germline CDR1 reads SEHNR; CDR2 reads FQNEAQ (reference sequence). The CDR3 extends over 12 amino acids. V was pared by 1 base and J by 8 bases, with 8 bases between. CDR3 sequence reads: CASSLVNPEAFF. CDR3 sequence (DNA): TGTGCCAGCAGCTTAGTTAATCCCGAAGCTTTCTTT.

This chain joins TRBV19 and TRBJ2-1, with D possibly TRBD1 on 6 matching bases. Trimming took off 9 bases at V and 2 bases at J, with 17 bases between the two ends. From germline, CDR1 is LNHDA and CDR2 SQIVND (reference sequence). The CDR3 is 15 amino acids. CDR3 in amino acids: CASRGIWGTYNEQFF. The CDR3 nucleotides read TGTGCCAGCAGGGGAATCTGGGGTACCTACAATGAGCAGTTCTTC.

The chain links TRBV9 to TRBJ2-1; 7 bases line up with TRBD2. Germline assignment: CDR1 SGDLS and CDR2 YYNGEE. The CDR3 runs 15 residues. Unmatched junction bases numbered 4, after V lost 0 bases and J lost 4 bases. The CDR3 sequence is CASSVASGVYNEQFF. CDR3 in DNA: TGTGCCAGCAGCGTAGCTAGCGGAGTATACAATGAGCAGTTCTTC.